This TCR beta chain was profiled in a study of cytomegalovirus exposure and HLA in healthy donors. Study-wide results and limits: Subsequent analysis showed first-cohort TCR clusters tending to co-occur in roughly 130 validation repertoires. Researchers reported that a few CMV-associated chains were confirmed in vitro as CMV antigen-specific. The authors listed approximately 150 TCR beta chains as cytomegalovirus-associated.

Using immunoSEQ multiplex PCR, the repertoire was profiled, and TCRdb retains in-frame clones only, with some absent. The data hold 220,000 or so clones, with over 80% observed a single time. This clone was detected a few times. What it binds is not known. V lost 10 bases and J lost 0, with 16 bases in between. The germline V gene has CDR1 MNHNS and CDR2 SASEGT. The CDR3 extends over 15 amino acids. V gene TRBV6-1 combines with J gene TRBJ1-3; D is unclear. The receptor was isolated from a woman younger than 45 in good health and CMV-seropositive. Sequenced: PBMCs. The CDR3 DNA sequence: TGTGCCATCAGCTCGACCGAAAGCTCTGGAAACACCATATATTTT. Amino acid sequence: CAISSTESSGNTIYF.